The entry below describes one T cell receptor (beta chain). The specificity of this receptor is unknown. No clone much larger than this one lies a single base away; base qualities are absent. PBMCs were isolated by Ficoll-Paque density gradient centrifugation. The data derive from a study of T-cell memory formation after mild COVID-19 (dated by TCRdb to the early 2020s). In the study overall: TCR sequence clusters from the two donors were found to be largely donor specific. In a couple of donors, T-cell clones that expanded and contracted after mild COVID-19 were tracked by sequencing TCRalpha and TCRbeta repertoires over time. Two young, previously healthy adult volunteers made up the cohort, one male and one female.

What the work shows at the level of the full study, not this receptor alone: SARS-CoV-2 specificity of the second-wave clones peaking on day 37 was not confirmed. Balanced CD4/CD8 phenotypes were observed for clones contracting from day 15 to 85, whereas a bias towards CD4+ was observed for a second wave of clones expanding from day 15 to 37. Some responding clones were detected in pre-infection memory, suggesting pre-existing cross-reactive memory T cells joined the SARS-CoV-2 response. Only a couple of mild cases were covered in the study, and larger cohorts including severe cases with pre-infection samples were considered necessary. Contracting CD4+ clones were found mainly in CM and EM memory subsets, while CD8+ clones were enriched in EMRA.

The sample was run on an Illumina NovaSeq 6000. Using 5'RACE with constant-segment primers, TCRalpha and TCRbeta cDNA libraries were constructed, with sample barcodes and unique molecular identifiers added in the process. RNA was extracted from every sample with Trizol reagent. Amplification of the libraries took two PCR steps, and the second step added a second sample barcode plus Illumina TruSeq adapters. Sequencing of libraries was performed on an Illumina NovaSeq with 2 x 150 bp paired-end reads. Per the source publication's procedure: With migec v1.2.7, reads were demultiplexed and then collapsed into UMI-guided consensus sequences. Using mixcr v2.1.11, the UMI consensuses were aligned to TRA and TRB V and J templates and assembled into clonotypes. Expanded or contracted clonotypes were those called significant by both edgeR and NoisET, with noise models trained on biological replicates. For edgeR calls, a false discovery rate-adjusted p below 0.01 and a log2 fold-change threshold of 1 were applied. As an exploratory analysis of dynamics, max-normalized trajectories of the 1000 most abundant clonotypes were examined by PCA with hierarchical clustering. Separately sequenced CD4+ and CD8+ repertoires were used to assign the CD4 or CD8 phenotype of responding clones. TCRdb passed the public sequencing reads through fastp at Q25 and MiXCR, retaining productive beta sequences. Every entry covers one CDR3 protein and lists the most common genes and DNA from its rows. None of the V and J calls come from the authors' own analysis; TCRdb made them. The table for this sample lists 140,000 or so distinct CDR3 sequences; 11% to 15% of them were counted only once. Together, the top ten hold around 30% of the sample.

From the cysteine through the phenylalanine, the CDR3 covers 15 amino acids. The DNA shown is the 45-base CDR3, in frame from base 1. V is reduced by 3 bases and J by 2 bases, leaving a spacing of 14 bases between them. In this chain, TRBV12-3 or TRBV12-4 is recombined with TRBJ2-7; the D gene is possibly TRBD2, with 6 bases matching. The specimen sequenced was PBMCs or a T cell subset sorted from them (not recorded which). The TCR sequence derives from an adult woman who had mild COVID-19 (a few samples of this study predate the infection). The sample titles of this study are shuffled in the database, so cell type and time point are left out; the donor was told from shared clones. The CDR3: CASSFGLTWPYEQYF. The DNA reads TGTGCCAGCAGTTTCGGACTAACGTGGCCCTACGAGCAGTACTTC.